This passage covers 20 T cell receptor beta chains from one sample sequenced in a study of tumor-infiltrating lymphocytes in primary liver carcinoma. Total RNA and DNA came together from around 20-30 mg of bulk tissue without cell sorting. The input was 450 to 550 ng total RNA; TCR beta cDNA was made from it with a constant-region primer. Amplification in three nested multiplex PCR rounds with slightly modified ARM-PCR gave rise to TCR beta libraries. Each of the first two PCR rounds ran roughly 9 cycles with TRBV1-TRBV30 forward and C-beta reverse primers. A single record per CDR3 protein comes from TCRdb applying MiXCR to the multiplex PCR reads. Here the sample spans some 87,000 distinct CDR3 sequences, about 70% being singletons. Sequenced material: tumor-adjacent normal liver tissue. These receptors originate from a man aged 40-49 years with primary liver carcinoma and hepatitis B virus infection.

As for this clonotype: The germline gene is not matched at one end of the junction; a read error may be the cause. This chain uses TRBV11-2 with TRBJ1-1, with D possibly matching TRBD1 (5 bases). Germline V gives CDR1 SGHAT, CDR2 FQNNGV. CDR3 length: 13 amino acids. The CDR3 protein is CASSYSVGTEALF. The CDR3 nucleotides are TGTGCCAGCAGCTATAGCGTGGGGACTGAAGCTCTCTTT.

The chain is built from TRBV19 and TRBJ1-5, with D unclear. The germline gives CDR1 LNHDA, CDR2 SQIVND (reference sequence). The CDR3 is made up of 12 amino acids. V dropped 3 bases and J dropped 5 bases, with 5 bases sitting between them. DNA of the CDR3: TGTGCCAGTAGTATGACGCATCAGCCCCAGCATTTT. This sequence encodes CASSMTHQPQHF.

J is TRBJ2-5 and V is TRBV12-3 or TRBV12-4; maybe TRBD2 (7 bases). V was pared by 6 bases and J by 11 bases, with 22 bases between. CDR3 length equals 14 residues. The CDR3 DNA reads as TGTGCCAGCAGGGGAGGGGGAGGATTAGAGGCTCAGTACTTC. Translated, it gives CASRGGGGLEAQYF.

This clonotype came up a few times. This rearrangement joins TRBV11-3 to TRBJ2-1; D is unresolved. Trimming stripped 4 bases from V and 8 bases from J, with 21 bases between. This CDR3 comprises 16 residues. CDR1 and CDR2 (germline): SGHNT, YENEEA. CDR3: CASSYRTSRSKDEQFF. The CDR3 nucleotides are TGTGCCAGCAGCTACCGAACCAGCAGGAGTAAGGATGAGCAGTTCTTC.

This clonotype was observed at least ten times. V gene TRBV11-2 combines with J gene TRBJ2-1, with a tentative D call TRBD1 (6 bases). Germline V gene lookup returns CDR1 SGHAT and CDR2 FQNNGV. This CDR3 has 17 amino acids. V lost 5 bases and J 0 bases, leaving 17 bases between the germline ends. In DNA form, the CDR3 reads TGTGCCAGCAGCCGTACATCGGGACAAAGCTCCTACAATGAGCAGTTCTTC. This translates into CASSRTSGQSSYNEQFF.

About this clonotype itself: The conserved final phenylalanine or tryptophan is absent from the CDR3, which likely points to a read error. The J gene is TRBJ2-7, the V gene TRBV29-1; D is ambiguous. This CDR3 has 11 residues. Germline lookup yields CDR1 SQVTM and CDR2 ANQGSEA. The CDR3 here is CSVGTSYDQYL. In nucleotides, the CDR3 is TGCAGCGTGGGAACCAGCTACGACCAGTACTTG.

The table lists this clonotype with a count of one. The rearrangement uses TRBV6-1 and TRBJ2-3; D unresolved. V was trimmed by 7 bases and J by 4 bases, leaving 15 bases between them. This CDR3 comprises 14 residues. The germline V gene has CDR1 MNHNS and CDR2 SASEGT. The CDR3 here is CASNGDIGADTQYF. The DNA for the CDR3 is TGTGCCAGCAATGGAGATATAGGTGCAGATACGCAGTATTTT.

Notes on this clonotype: An end of the junction does not agree with germline; a read error may underlie this. This chain joins TRBV12-3 or TRBV12-4 and TRBJ2-1, with D perhaps matching TRBD1 (6 bases). The CDR3 runs to 13 residues. CDR3 coding DNA: TGTGCCAGCAGACTAGAAGGGGGTGATGAGCAGCTCTTC. It is translated as CASRLEGGDEQLF.

Comment on this clonotype: This likely comes from a read error, as the CDR3 has no conserved phenylalanine or tryptophan at its end. The chain couples TRBV7-8 to TRBJ2-1; 11 bases map to TRBD2. V was pared by 7 bases and J by 2 bases, with 13 bases of the junction left unmatched. Per the germline V gene, CDR1 is SGHVS and CDR2 is FQNEAQ. CDR3 length: 18 amino acids. As DNA, the CDR3 is TGTGCCAGCAACTCCGCCATAACTAGCGGGAGAACCTACAATGAGCAGTTCTTA. As protein: CASNSAITSGRTYNEQFL.

The V and J genes are TRBV12-3 or TRBV12-4 and TRBJ1-6; D not resolved. With 10 bases removed from V and 10 bases from J, the gap between germline ends came to 23 bases. This CDR3 contains 15 residues. In nucleotides, the CDR3 is TGTGCCAACATCTTGGGTCCGGTAACGGAGTCACCCCTCCACTTT. Translating gives CANILGPVTESPLHF.

Only one count was recorded for this clonotype. This may come from a read error, since a much larger clone is one base off. The chain is built from TRBV5-1 and TRBJ2-6; tentatively, D is TRBD2 (5 bases). CDR1 SGHRS and CDR2 YFSETQ come from the germline V gene. Deletions cut 4 bases from V and 3 bases from J, with 14 bases between. The CDR3 runs 16 residues. CDR3 sequence: CASSGGLTYGANVLTF. The CDR3 DNA sequence: TGCGCCAGCAGCGGCGGGCTTACCTATGGGGCCAACGTCCTGACTTTC.

In this sample, this clonotype turned up once. This chain joins TRBV11-2 and TRBJ2-7, with D perhaps TRBD2 (6 bases). The germline gives CDR1 SGHAT, CDR2 FQNNGV. V shed 7 bases and J shed 2 bases, with 18 bases lying between them. The CDR3 covers 15 residues. CDR3 nucleotide sequence: TGTGCCAGCAACCGGGGCGGGACTCTACCCTACGAGCAGTACTTC. Residues: CASNRGGTLPYEQYF.

Regarding this clonotype: At one boundary the junction diverges from the germline segment, which might be a read error. The V and J genes are TRBV6-5 and TRBJ1-1, with D maybe TRBD1 (6 bases). The CDR3 totals 14 residues. CDR1 and CDR2 from the germline V gene are MNHEY and SVGAGI. CDR3: CVSSLGGANTVAFF. The CDR3 coding sequence is TGTGTCAGCAGCCTCGGGGGGGCAAACACTGTAGCTTTCTTT.

The gene calls are TRBV7-8 and TRBJ2-2, with D tentatively TRBD2 (5 bases). The CDR3 consists of 14 residues. Germline V gene data show CDR1 as SGHVS and CDR2 as FQNEAQ. V gave up 2 bases and J gave up 15 bases, with 19 bases separating them. The chain's CDR3 is CASSLTPNTGEVFF. CDR3 bases: TGTGCCAGCAGCTTAACTCCAAACACCGGGGAAGTGTTTTTT.

This clonotype was counted a few times. A much larger clone lies one base from this, so it may be a read error. The chain joins TRBV29-1 to TRBJ2-1, with D possibly called TRBD1 or TRBD2 (5 bases each). Germline CDR1 SQVTM, CDR2 ANQGSEA. The V end lost 5 bases, the J end lost 5 bases, and 10 bases lay between the germline ends. The CDR3 covers 12 residues. CDR3 sequence: CSVNGADNEQFF. As DNA, the CDR3 is TGCAGCGTTAACGGGGCAGACAATGAGCAGTTCTTC.

This clonotype was observed at least ten times. The genes are TRBV29-1 and TRBJ2-7; D unresolved. From germline, CDR1 is SQVTM and CDR2 ANQGSEA. V lost 8 bases, J lost 2 bases, and 13 bases lay in between. The CDR3 runs 12 residues. The CDR3 sequence: CSPRVSAYEQYF. The CDR3 DNA reads TGCAGCCCTAGGGTCAGCGCCTACGAGCAGTACTTC.

As regards this clonotype: Mismatch with germline at one junction end may stem from a read error. This rearrangement joins TRBV11-2 to TRBJ2-4; D is possibly TRBD1 (5 bases). Germline-derived CDR1 and CDR2 are SGHAT and FQNNGV. The CDR3 totals 16 residues. CDR3 protein: CPSSQNVRGAVNIQHF. CDR3 coding DNA: TGTCCCAGCAGTCAGAATGTAAGGGGCGCGGTAAACATTCAGCACTTC.

With regard to this clonotype: In this CDR3 the conserved last residue, phenylalanine or tryptophan, is missing, so a read error is likely. The rearrangement links TRBV11-2 to TRBJ2-1; 8 nucleotides align to TRBD2. Per the germline V gene, CDR1 is SGHAT and CDR2 is FQNNGV. The CDR3 loop spans 16 amino acids. The CDR3 sequence is CGSSLDIGLAIGEQFL. Here the CDR3 DNA reads TGTGGCAGCAGCTTGGATATCGGACTAGCCATCGGTGAGCAGTTCCTC.

This clonotype occurred a few times. Given a much more abundant clone one base away, this may be a read error. The chain links TRBV12-3 or TRBV12-4 to TRBJ2-3; D is uncertain. CDR3 length: 12 residues. The CDR3 nucleotides read TGTGTCAGCAGCCCCCCCCACCAAGACGAGTATTTT. It specifies CVSSPPHQDEYF.

The rearrangement joins TRBV11-1 to TRBJ2-7, with D perhaps matching TRBD2 (6 bases). The germline gives CDR1 SGHAT, CDR2 FQDESV (reference sequence). The CDR3 is 14 amino acids. Here the CDR3 reads CANSAFGGTYEQYF. The CDR3 coding sequence is TGTGCTAACAGCGCCTTCGGAGGGACCTACGAGCAGTACTTC.